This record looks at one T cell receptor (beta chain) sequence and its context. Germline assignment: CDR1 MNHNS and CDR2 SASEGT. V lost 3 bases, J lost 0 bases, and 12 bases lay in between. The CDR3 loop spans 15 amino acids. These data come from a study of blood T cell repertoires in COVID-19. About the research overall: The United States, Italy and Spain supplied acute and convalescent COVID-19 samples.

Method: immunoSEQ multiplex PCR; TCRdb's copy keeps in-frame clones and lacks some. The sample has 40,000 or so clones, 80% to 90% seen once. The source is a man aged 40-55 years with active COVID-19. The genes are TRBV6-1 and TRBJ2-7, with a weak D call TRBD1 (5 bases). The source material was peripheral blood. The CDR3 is CASSDRQYSSYEQYF. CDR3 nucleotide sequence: TGTGCCAGCAGTGATCGACAGTACAGCTCCTACGAGCAGTACTTC.